This T cell receptor (beta chain) was retrieved from a study of blood T cell repertoires in COVID-19. In the study overall: COVID-19 samples, acute and convalescent, were from the United States, Italy and Spain. Nucleic acid was either cDNA or gDNA, and it came from T cells, B-cell-depleted T cells, or PBMCs.

Per the original methods: Scientists estimated how many nucleated cells there were by amplifying reference gene primers. Clones were sequenced by immunoSEQ multiplex PCR, and TCRdb holds only the in-frame ones, with some missing. V and J calls and clone size are copied from that table; D and trimming were computed from the DNA. The top ten clones hold roughly a tenth of a sample with approximately 150,000 clones, around 84% of them seen once. The CDR3 loop spans 14 amino acids. The V end lost 4 bases, the J end lost 2 bases, and 12 bases lay between the germline ends. CDR1 and CDR2 from the germline V gene are ENHRY and SYGVKD.

The specimen sequenced was peripheral blood. The clonotype comes from a man aged 55-75 years with active or convalescent COVID-19. The V and J genes are TRBV10-3 and TRBJ2-7; D remains unclear. CDR3 nucleotides: TGTGCCATCAGTGGCAGTGAGGTCGCCTACGAGCAGTACTTC. It specifies CAISGSEVAYEQYF.